This T cell receptor beta chain was captured in a study of T cell responses to AZD1222 COVID-19 vaccine. Produced via immunoSEQ multiplex PCR; TCRdb's table is partial and in-frame only. This sample carries fewer than 250,000 clones, approximately 94% of them seen once, and the ten largest clones take around 1%. This CDR3 has 17 residues. Germline V gene lookup returns CDR1 LNHNV and CDR2 YYDKDF (reference sequence). V shed 0 bases, J shed 4 bases, and the junction held 10 bases outside the gene matches. The sample consisted of peripheral blood, taken on day 0 of MenACWY control vaccination. This chain joins TRBV15 and TRBJ1-2, with TRBD1 matching over 8 bases. This clonotype was obtained from an adult in good health. The CDR3 bases are TGTGCCACCAGCAGAGATAGGCCGACAGGGGAAAGCTATGGCTACACCTTC. Translation gives CATSRDRPTGESYGYTF.